The 25 T cell receptor beta chains below all came from one sample that was sequenced in a study of blood T cells in healthy people across ages (dated by TCRdb to the mid-2010s). The library relied on 5' RACE. The run used an Illumina HiSeq 2500. A second PCR of about 7 to 12 cycles was performed with a sample-barcoded 5' primer and a J-beta primer mix. The public reads were quality trimmed at Q25 with fastp and then assembled into clones with MiXCR by TCRdb, keeping productive beta chains. Records with the same CDR3 protein are collapsed into one entry carrying the most frequent genes and DNA. In all, the sample holds 540,000 or so distinct CDR3 sequences, and nearly 25% of those were seen once. Roughly 10% of the sample belongs to the ten largest clones. Separately, the same data were catalogued under a study of T cells of mothers and their children.

Sequences were obtained from blood. These receptors all stem from a boy younger than 18 in good health.

This clonotype has more than one count but fewer than ten. V and J are TRBV4-3 and TRBJ1-1, with TRBD1 identical over 7 bases. This CDR3 comprises 17 residues. The germline gives CDR1 LGHNA, CDR2 YSLEER. J was trimmed by 1 base and V by 0 bases; bases with no gene match: 8. CDR3 in DNA: TGCGCCAGCAGCCAAGAAAAGACAGGGTGGGGGAACACTGAAGCTTTCTTT. Translated, it gives CASSQEKTGWGNTEAFF.

This clonotype was seen at least ten times. The chain carries TRBV6-1 and TRBJ2-4, with D tentatively TRBD1 (5 bases). Germline loops: CDR1 MNHNS, CDR2 SASEGT. The CDR3 is 19 residues long. Trimming pared 5 bases from V and 4 bases from J, leaving 27 bases between. CDR3 sequence reads: CASSPMVVDSPQSKNIQYF. The CDR3 nucleotides are TGTGCCAGCAGTCCCATGGTTGTTGACAGCCCCCAATCTAAAAACATTCAGTACTTC.

This clonotype was recorded a few times. The rearrangement joins TRBV5-1 to TRBJ2-2, with 9 bases fitting TRBD2. J gave up 5 bases and V 0 bases, and 11 bases lay outside the gene matches. Per germline, CDR1 SGHRS and CDR2 YFSETQ. The CDR3 totals 18 residues. The CDR3 loop reads CASSLALGSGRWTGELFF. In nucleotides, the CDR3 is TGCGCCAGCAGCTTGGCCTTAGGAAGCGGGAGGTGGACCGGGGAGCTGTTTTTT.

The rearrangement links TRBV12-3 or TRBV12-4 to TRBJ1-1; tentative D call: TRBD1 (6 bases). This CDR3 has 12 amino acids. Trimming took 3 bases from V and 10 from J, leaving 12 bases between them. This CDR3 is CASSLGGRVAFF. CDR3 nucleotide sequence: TGTGCCAGCAGTTTGGGGGGGCGGGTAGCTTTCTTT.

Points on this clonotype: Relative to the germline gene, one junction end is altered; a read error may explain this. The chain employs TRBV20-1 and TRBJ2-5; 13 bases line up with TRBD2. This CDR3 contains 14 residues. Germline CDR1 DFQATT, CDR2 SNEGSKA (reference sequence). The CDR3 loop is CCARLAGGQETQYF. The DNA for the CDR3 is TGCTGTGCTAGACTAGCGGGAGGACAAGAGACCCAGTACTTC.

The J gene is TRBJ2-5, the V gene TRBV3-1; 11 nucleotides agree with TRBD2. Near its end, the DNA agrees better with TRBJ2-7, so the J call may be wrong. CDR3 length: 14 residues. Germline V gene data show CDR1 as LGHDT and CDR2 as YNNKEL (reference sequence). The CDR3 coding sequence is TGTGCCAGCAGCCAGACTAGCGGGGACTACGAGCAGTACTTC. This sequence encodes CASSQTSGDYEQYF.

This clonotype was found once. The chain employs TRBV7-9 and TRBJ2-5; D call uncertain. The J call is uncertain, as TRBJ2-7 better fits the DNA end. The CDR3 is made up of 15 amino acids. Germline CDR1 and CDR2: SEHNR and FQNEAQ (reference sequence). CDR3 sequence reads: CASSPVTLSRGEQYF. DNA of the CDR3: TGTGCCAGCAGTCCGGTGACGCTAAGCCGAGGCGAGCAGTACTTC.

This clonotype was seen only a few times. The chain carries TRBV7-2 and TRBJ1-2; no definite D call. The CDR3 has 12 residues. V dropped 5 bases and J dropped 5 bases, with 9 bases sitting between them. Looked up from germline, CDR1 is SGHTA and CDR2 is FQGNSA. Here the CDR3 reads CASSHGEYGYTF. The DNA for the CDR3 is TGTGCCAGCAGCCACGGGGAATATGGCTACACCTTC.

This clonotype was counted between two and nine times. The rearrangement uses TRBV7-2 and TRBJ1-4; D gene uncertain. This CDR3 comprises 15 residues. Trimming took off 4 bases at V and 8 bases at J, with 17 bases between the two ends. Per germline, CDR1 SGHTA and CDR2 FQGNSA. CDR3 amino acids: CASSSQPSPREKLFF. The DNA for the CDR3 is TGTGCCAGCAGCTCCCAGCCCTCCCCCAGAGAAAAACTGTTTTTT.

This clonotype was found a few times. J is TRBJ2-1 and V is TRBV29-1; 9 bases fit TRBD1. The J call may not be correct, given that the DNA end is closer to TRBJ2-7. Germline V gene lookup returns CDR1 SQVTM and CDR2 ANQGSEA. The CDR3 sequence is 13 residues long. CDR3 nucleotide sequence: TGCAGCGCCGGGATCGGACAGGGGACCGAGCAGTACTTC. As protein: CSAGIGQGTEQYF.

On this clonotype itself: A read error may account for a junction end that differs from germline. The chain uses TRBV2 and TRBJ2-7; D possibly corresponds to TRBD2 (6 bases). Per germline, CDR1 SNHLY and CDR2 FYNNEI. This CDR3 is built from 16 residues. Here the CDR3 reads CASSEARAGQSYEQYF. The CDR3 DNA is TGCGCCAGCAGTGAAGCGCGAGCGGGCCAATCCTACGAGCAGTACTTC.

This chain links TRBV7-9 with TRBJ1-6, with a weak D call TRBD1 (6 bases). Germline V lookup: CDR1 SEHNR, CDR2 FQNEAQ (reference sequence). The V end lost 5 bases, the J end lost 8 bases, and 13 bases lay between the germline ends. The CDR3 extends over 14 amino acids. The CDR3, as DNA: TGTGCCAGCAGCCCGACACAGGGCGATTCACCCCTCCACTTT. It is translated as CASSPTQGDSPLHF.

At least ten counts were recorded for this clonotype. The J gene is TRBJ2-7, the V gene TRBV7-6; possible D gene TRBD2, 5 bases. The ends were cut back, 5 bases at V and 2 bases at J, with 7 bases in the middle. Germline CDR1 is SGHVS and CDR2 is FNYEAQ. There are 12 residues in the CDR3. In DNA form, the CDR3 reads TGTGCCAGCAGCCCCGGGGCCTACGAGCAGTACTTC. The encoded protein is CASSPGAYEQYF.

Concerning this clonotype: A junction boundary mismatches the germline segment, possibly from a read error. J is TRBJ2-2 and V is TRBV7-7, with 12 bases that match TRBD2. Germline CDR1 and CDR2: SSHAT and FNYEAQ (reference sequence). CDR3 size: 15 residues. CDR3 region: CASSLLAGGFGELFF. CDR3 DNA sequence: TGTGCTAGCAGCTTGCTAGCGGGAGGGTTCGGGGAGCTGTTTTTT.

This clonotype turned up a few times. At one boundary the junction diverges from the germline segment, which might be a read error. The rearrangement uses TRBV7-3 and TRBJ2-1; D may be TRBD1 (6 bases). Germline lookup yields CDR1 SGHTA and CDR2 FQGTGA. This CDR3 contains 12 residues. The CDR3 here is CACSPTRGEQFF. CDR3 nucleotides: TGTGCCTGCAGCCCGACCAGGGGTGAGCAGTTCTTC.

This clonotype was counted a few times. V gene TRBV7-2 combines with J gene TRBJ2-3; D uncertain. The germline V gene encodes CDR1 SGHTA and CDR2 FQGNSA. The CDR3 is 13 residues long. The V end was cut by 3 bases, the J end by 2 bases, with 6 bases between. The CDR3 here is CASSFGFTDTQYF. Here the CDR3 DNA reads TGTGCCAGCAGCTTCGGGTTCACAGATACGCAGTATTTT.

There are a few counts of this clonotype. V and J are TRBV29-1 and TRBJ1-3, with 10 nucleotides matching TRBD1. The CDR3 is 14 amino acids. CDR1 and CDR2 (germline): SQVTM, ANQGSEA. V lost 3 bases to trimming and J lost 3 bases; unmatched junction nucleotides: 2. This CDR3 is CSVEDRGNGNTIYF. The CDR3 DNA reads TGCAGCGTTGAGGACAGGGGGAATGGAAACACCATATATTTT.

In its sample, this clonotype was seen a few times. This chain links TRBV20-1 with TRBJ1-4; D is undetermined. Germline V lookup: CDR1 DFQATT, CDR2 SNEGSKA (reference sequence). V lost 3 bases and J lost 8, with 19 bases in between. This CDR3 is built from 15 residues. The chain's CDR3 is CSASTDGLGEEKLFF. CDR3 coding DNA: TGCAGTGCTAGTACAGACGGGTTGGGTGAAGAAAAACTGTTTTTT.

This clonotype was observed a few times. This sequence joins TRBV4-3 and TRBJ2-7, with a possible D match to TRBD2 (6 bases). This CDR3 region has 15 residues. Germline CDR1 and CDR2: LGHNA and YSLEER. V was shortened by 1 base and J by 5 bases, with 15 bases between the two germline ends. The CDR3 loop is CASSQGDRGGDEQYF. The CDR3 nucleotides read TGCGCCAGCAGCCAAGGAGATCGCGGCGGGGACGAGCAGTACTTC.

This clonotype has just a few counts. Sequence at one end of the junction differs from germline and may be a read error. This chain joins TRBV6-2 or TRBV6-3 and TRBJ2-5; unclear D gene. The CDR3 is 13 amino acids. Germline lookup yields CDR1 MNHEY and CDR2 SVGEGT. The CDR3 region has the DNA TGTGCCAGCAGCGCCAGGCAACAAGGGACCCAGTACTTC. This sequence encodes CASSARQQGTQYF.

The rearrangement joins TRBV20-1 to TRBJ2-5, with 7 nucleotides matching TRBD2. The V and J ends lost 5 bases and 5 bases, in that order; junction bases with no gene match: 5. The CDR3 is made up of 12 amino acids. Looked up from germline, CDR1 is DFQATT and CDR2 is SNEGSKA (reference sequence). The CDR3 DNA is TGCAGTGCTCCTAAAGCGGGGGAGACCCAGTACTTC. It is translated as CSAPKAGETQYF.

This clonotype showed up just a few times. The V gene is TRBV4-2, the J gene TRBJ2-3; 8 positions match TRBD2. V was clipped by 3 bases and J by 7 bases; unmatched bases: 6. CDR3 length: 14 amino acids. From germline, CDR1 is LGHNA and CDR2 YNFKEQ. The CDR3 reads CASSHPGLENTQYF. CDR3 DNA: TGTGCCAGCAGCCACCCGGGACTAGAGAATACGCAGTATTTT.

V usage is TRBV4-3 and J usage is TRBJ2-5; the D gene is possibly TRBD1 (7 bases). The CDR3 has 15 residues. The germline V gene encodes CDR1 LGHNA and CDR2 YSLEER. The ends were cut back, 2 bases at V and 4 bases at J, with 14 bases in the middle. CDR3 sequence (DNA): TGCGCCAGCAGCCAATTCTCTCAGGGGGGAGAGACCCAGTACTTC. Protein: CASSQFSQGGETQYF.

This clonotype was observed many times. V and J are TRBV5-1 and TRBJ2-5; perhaps TRBD1 as D (6 bases). Germline lookup yields CDR1 SGHRS and CDR2 YFSETQ. V was shortened by 2 bases and J by 3 bases, with 11 bases between the two germline ends. The CDR3 is made up of 14 amino acids. The CDR3 spells CASSLQGGEETQYF. CDR3 DNA: TGCGCCAGCAGCTTACAGGGCGGAGAAGAGACCCAGTACTTC.

This clonotype occurred a few times. The chain links TRBV20-1 to TRBJ2-5; D is uncertain. Trimming left V 3 bases short and J 6 bases short, with 26 bases between. The CDR3 runs to 17 residues. Germline V gene sequence: CDR1 DFQATT, CDR2 SNEGSKA (reference sequence). The CDR3 loop reads CSASVGSGERSRKTQYF. The CDR3 bases are TGCAGTGCTAGCGTAGGTTCTGGGGAACGGTCGAGGAAGACCCAGTACTTC.